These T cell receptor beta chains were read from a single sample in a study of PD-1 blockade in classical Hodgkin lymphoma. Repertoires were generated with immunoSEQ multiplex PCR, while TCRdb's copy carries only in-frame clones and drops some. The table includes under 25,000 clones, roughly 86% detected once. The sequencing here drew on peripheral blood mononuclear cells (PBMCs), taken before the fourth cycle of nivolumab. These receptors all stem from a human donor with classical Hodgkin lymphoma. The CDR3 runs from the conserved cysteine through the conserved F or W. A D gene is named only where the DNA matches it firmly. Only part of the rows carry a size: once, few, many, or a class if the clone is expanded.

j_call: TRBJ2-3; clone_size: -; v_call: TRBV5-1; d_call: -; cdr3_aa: CASSLMSRVDNTDTQYF; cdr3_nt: TGCGCCAGCAGCTTGATGTCGAGGGTAGATAACACAGATACGCAGTATTTT
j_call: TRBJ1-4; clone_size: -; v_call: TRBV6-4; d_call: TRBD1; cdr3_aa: CASRPGQGDEKLFF; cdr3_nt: TGTGCCAGCAGGCCGGGACAGGGGGATGAAAAACTGTTTTTT
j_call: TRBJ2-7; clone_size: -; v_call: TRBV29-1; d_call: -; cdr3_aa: CSVEYGGSYEQYF; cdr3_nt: TGCAGCGTTGAATACGGGGGATCCTACGAGCAGTACTTC
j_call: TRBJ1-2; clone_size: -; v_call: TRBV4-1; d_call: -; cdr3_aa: CASSQATGGSYGYTF; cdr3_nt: TGCGCCAGCAGCCAAGCAACGGGGGGATCTTATGGCTACACCTTC
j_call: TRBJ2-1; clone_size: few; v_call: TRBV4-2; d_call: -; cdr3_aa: CASSQAQRGAGLGEQFF; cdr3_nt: TGTGCCAGCAGCCAAGCGCAAAGGGGGGCCGGTTTGGGTGAGCAGTTCTTC
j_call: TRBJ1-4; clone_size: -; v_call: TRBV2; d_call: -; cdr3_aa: CASSEVTNEKLFF; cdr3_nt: TGTGCCAGCAGTGAAGTGACTAATGAAAAACTGTTTTTT
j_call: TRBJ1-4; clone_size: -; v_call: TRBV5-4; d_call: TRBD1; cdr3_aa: CASSLGQGANEKLFF; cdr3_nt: TGTGCCAGCAGCTTGGGACAGGGGGCTAATGAAAAACTGTTTTTT
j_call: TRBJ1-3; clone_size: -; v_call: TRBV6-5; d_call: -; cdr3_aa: CASSYSVSAFGNTIYF; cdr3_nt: TGTGCCAGCAGTTACTCGGTCTCCGCGTTCGGAAACACCATATATTTT
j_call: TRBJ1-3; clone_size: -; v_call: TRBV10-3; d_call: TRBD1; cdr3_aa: CAISQTGFGNTIYF; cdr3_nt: TGTGCCATCAGCCAGACAGGGTTCGGAAACACCATATATTTT
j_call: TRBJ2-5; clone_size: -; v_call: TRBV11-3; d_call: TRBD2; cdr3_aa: CASSLERGVKETQYF; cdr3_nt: TGTGCCAGCAGCTTAGAGCGGGGGGTAAAAGAGACCCAGTACTTC
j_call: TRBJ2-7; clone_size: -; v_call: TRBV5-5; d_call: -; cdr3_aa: CASSQTGSYEQYF; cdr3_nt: TGTGCCAGCAGCCAAACAGGGTCCTACGAGCAGTACTTC
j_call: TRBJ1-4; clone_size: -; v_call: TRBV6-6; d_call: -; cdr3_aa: CASSYFGGANEKLFF; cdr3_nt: TGTGCCAGCAGTTACTTCGGCGGGGCTAATGAAAAACTGTTTTTT
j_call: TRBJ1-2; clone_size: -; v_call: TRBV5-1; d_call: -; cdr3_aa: CASSLAGVGGYTF; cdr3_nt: TGCGCCAGCAGCTTGGCCGGGGTGGGCGGCTACACCTTC
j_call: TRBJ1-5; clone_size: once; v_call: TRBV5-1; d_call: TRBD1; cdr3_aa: CASSLGQGLKEPQHF; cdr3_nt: TGCGCCAGCAGCTTGGGACAGGGGTTGAAGGAGCCCCAGCATTTT
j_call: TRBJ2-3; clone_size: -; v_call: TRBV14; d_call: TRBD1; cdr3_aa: CASSQWGQGVSTDTQYF; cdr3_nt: TGTGCCAGCAGCCAATGGGGACAGGGGGTTAGCACAGATACGCAGTATTTT
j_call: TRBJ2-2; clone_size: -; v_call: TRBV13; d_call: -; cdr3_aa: CASSRTTVGELFF; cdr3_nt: TGTGCCAGCAGCAGAACGACAGTGGGGGAGCTGTTTTTT
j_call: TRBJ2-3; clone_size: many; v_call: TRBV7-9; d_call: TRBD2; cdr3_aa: CAGHLAGAPADTQYF; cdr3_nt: TGTGCCGGCCACCTAGCGGGGGCCCCGGCAGATACGCAGTATTTT
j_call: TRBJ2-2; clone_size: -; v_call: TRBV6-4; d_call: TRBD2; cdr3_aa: CASSPGGTNTGELFF; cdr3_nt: TGTGCCAGCTCACCCGGGGGGACGAACACCGGGGAGCTGTTTTTT
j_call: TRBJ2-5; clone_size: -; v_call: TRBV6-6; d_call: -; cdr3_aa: CASSYGGETQYF; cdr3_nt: TGTGCCAGCAGTTACGGAGGGGAGACCCAGTACTTC
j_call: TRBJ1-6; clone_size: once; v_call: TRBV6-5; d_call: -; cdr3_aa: CATRTGEGSPLHF; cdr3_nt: TGTGCCACCCGCACGGGGGAAGGTTCACCCCTCCACTTT
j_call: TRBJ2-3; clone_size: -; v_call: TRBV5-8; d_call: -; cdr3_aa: CASRNTGGAGPIYLTDTQYF; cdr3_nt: TGTGCCAGCAGAAATACCGGTGGAGCAGGGCCAATTTATTTAACAGATACGCAGTATTTT
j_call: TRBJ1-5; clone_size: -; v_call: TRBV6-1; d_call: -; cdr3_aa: CASIKGDRNQPQHF; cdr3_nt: TGTGCCAGCATAAAGGGAGATCGCAATCAGCCCCAGCATTTT